This TCR beta chain was recovered during a study of OX40 agonist ivuxolimab in advanced cancers. Sequencing used immunoSEQ multiplex PCR; TCRdb keeps in-frame clones, though not all of them. The sample contains about 15,000 clones, 65% to 80% of which appear only once. This CDR3 is 12 amino acids long. Deletions cut 4 bases from V and 4 bases from J, with 8 bases between. CDR1 and CDR2 (germline): GTSNPN, SVGIG (reference sequence). Findings of the study overall: Both blood CD4+ and CD8+ T cells showed clonal growth by week 6 at 0.1 to 3.0 mg/kg. Averaging showed that CD8+ T cells had more expanded clones than CD4+ did. Among expanded peripheral T cells, antigen specificity went undetermined.

As regards this clone: What it recognizes is unknown.

The source was CD4+ or CD8+ T cells sorted from blood, collected in a trial of the OX40 agonist ivuxolimab. V usage is TRBV30 and J usage is TRBJ1-3; D remains unclear. This clonotype was sampled from an adult with an advanced solid tumor such as melanoma, head and neck, liver or kidney cancer. CDR3 in amino acids: CAWKKLGNTIYF. Written as DNA, the CDR3 is TGTGCCTGGAAAAAGCTGGGAAACACCATATATTTT.